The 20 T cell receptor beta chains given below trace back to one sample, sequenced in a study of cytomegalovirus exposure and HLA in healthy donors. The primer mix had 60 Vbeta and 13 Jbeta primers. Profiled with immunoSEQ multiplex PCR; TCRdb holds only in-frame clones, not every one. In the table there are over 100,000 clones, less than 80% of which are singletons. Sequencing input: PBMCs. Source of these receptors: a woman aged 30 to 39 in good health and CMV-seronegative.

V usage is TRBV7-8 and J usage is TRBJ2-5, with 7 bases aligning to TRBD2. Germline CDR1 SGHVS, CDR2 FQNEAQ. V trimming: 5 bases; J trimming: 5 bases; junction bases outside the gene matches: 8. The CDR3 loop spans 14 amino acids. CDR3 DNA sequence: TGTGCCAGCAGCGAGGCCGGGACTACGGAGACCCAGTACTTC. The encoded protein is CASSEAGTTETQYF.

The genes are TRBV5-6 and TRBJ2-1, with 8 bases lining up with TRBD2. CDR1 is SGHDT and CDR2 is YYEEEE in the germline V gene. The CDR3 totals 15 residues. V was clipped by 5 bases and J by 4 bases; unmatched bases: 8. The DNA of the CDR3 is TGTGCCAGCAGTCAGCTACTAGCGGAATACAATGAGCAGTTCTTC. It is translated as CASSQLLAEYNEQFF.

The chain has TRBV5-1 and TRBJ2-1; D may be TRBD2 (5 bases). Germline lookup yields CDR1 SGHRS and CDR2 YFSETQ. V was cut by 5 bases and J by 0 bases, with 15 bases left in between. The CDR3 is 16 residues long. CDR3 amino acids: CASSRNRGHSYNEQFF. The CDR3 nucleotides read TGCGCCAGCAGTCGTAATCGGGGTCACTCCTACAATGAGCAGTTCTTC. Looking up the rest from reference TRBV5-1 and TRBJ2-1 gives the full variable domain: KAGVTQTPRYLIKTRGQQVTLSCSPISGHRSVSWYQQTPGQGLQFLFEYFSETQRNKGNFPGRFSGRQFSNSRSEMNVSTLELGDSALYLCASSRNRGHSYNEQFFGPGTRLTVL.

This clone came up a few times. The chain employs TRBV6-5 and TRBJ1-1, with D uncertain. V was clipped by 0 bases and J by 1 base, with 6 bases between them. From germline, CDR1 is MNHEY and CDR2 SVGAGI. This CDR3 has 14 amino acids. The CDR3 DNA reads TGTGCCAGCAGTTACTCCTACGGGAACACTGAAGCTTTCTTT. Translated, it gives CASSYSYGNTEAFF.

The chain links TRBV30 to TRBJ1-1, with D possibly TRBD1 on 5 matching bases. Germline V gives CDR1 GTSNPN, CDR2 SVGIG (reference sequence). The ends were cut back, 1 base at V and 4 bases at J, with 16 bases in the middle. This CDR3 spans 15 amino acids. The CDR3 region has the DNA TGTGCCTGGAGTGCTAGTGGACATCGGGTCACTGAAGCTTTCTTT. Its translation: CAWSASGHRVTEAFF.

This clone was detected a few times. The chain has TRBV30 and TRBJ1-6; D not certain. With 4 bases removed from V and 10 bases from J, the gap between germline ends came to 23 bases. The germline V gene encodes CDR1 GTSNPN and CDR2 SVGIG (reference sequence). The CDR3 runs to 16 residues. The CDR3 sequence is CAWTKRATLRDSPLHF. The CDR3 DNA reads TGTGCCTGGACAAAGAGGGCCACACTTAGAGACTCACCCCTCCACTTT.

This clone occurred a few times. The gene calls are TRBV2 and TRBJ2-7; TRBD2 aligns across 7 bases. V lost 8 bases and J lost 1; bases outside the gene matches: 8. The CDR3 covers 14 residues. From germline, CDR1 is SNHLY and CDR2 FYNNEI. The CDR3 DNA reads TGTGCCAGCTCGACCTGGCGGGAGTCCTACGAGCAGTACTTC. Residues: CASSTWRESYEQYF.

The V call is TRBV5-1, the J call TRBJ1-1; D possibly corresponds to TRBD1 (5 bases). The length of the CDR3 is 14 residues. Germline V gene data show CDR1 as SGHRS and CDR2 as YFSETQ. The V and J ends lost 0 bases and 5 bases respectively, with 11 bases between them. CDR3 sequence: CASSLGGGGTEAFF. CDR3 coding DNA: TGCGCCAGCAGCTTGGGCGGGGGTGGTACTGAAGCTTTCTTT. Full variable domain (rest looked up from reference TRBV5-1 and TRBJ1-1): KAGVTQTPRYLIKTRGQQVTLSCSPISGHRSVSWYQQTPGQGLQFLFEYFSETQRNKGNFPGRFSGRQFSNSRSEMNVSTLELGDSALYLCASSLGGGGTEAFFGQGTRLTVV.

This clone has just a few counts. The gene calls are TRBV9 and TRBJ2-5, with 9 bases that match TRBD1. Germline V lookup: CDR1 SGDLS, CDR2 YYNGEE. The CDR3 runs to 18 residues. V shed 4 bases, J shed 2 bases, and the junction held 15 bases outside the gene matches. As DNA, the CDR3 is TGTGCCAGCAGCATATCAACGGGACAGGGACTGATACAAGAGACCCAGTACTTC. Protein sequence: CASSISTGQGLIQETQYF.

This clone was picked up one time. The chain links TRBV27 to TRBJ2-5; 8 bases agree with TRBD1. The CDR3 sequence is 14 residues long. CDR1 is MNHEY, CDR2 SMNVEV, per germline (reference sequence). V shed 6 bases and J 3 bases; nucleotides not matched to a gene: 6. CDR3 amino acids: CASRDREGEETQYF. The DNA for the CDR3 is TGTGCCAGCAGGGACAGGGAAGGGGAAGAGACCCAGTACTTC.

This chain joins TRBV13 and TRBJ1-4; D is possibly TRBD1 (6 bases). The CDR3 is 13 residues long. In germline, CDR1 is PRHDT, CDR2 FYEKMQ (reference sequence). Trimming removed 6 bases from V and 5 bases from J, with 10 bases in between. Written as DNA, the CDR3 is TGTGCCAGCAGTCCCGACAGGAATGAAAAACTGTTTTTT. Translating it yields CASSPDRNEKLFF.

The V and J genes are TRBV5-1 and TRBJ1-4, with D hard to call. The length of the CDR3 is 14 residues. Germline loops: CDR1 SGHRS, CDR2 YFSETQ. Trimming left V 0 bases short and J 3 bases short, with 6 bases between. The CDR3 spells CASSLEPANEKLFF. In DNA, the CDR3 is TGCGCCAGCAGCTTGGAACCGGCTAATGAAAAACTGTTTTTT.

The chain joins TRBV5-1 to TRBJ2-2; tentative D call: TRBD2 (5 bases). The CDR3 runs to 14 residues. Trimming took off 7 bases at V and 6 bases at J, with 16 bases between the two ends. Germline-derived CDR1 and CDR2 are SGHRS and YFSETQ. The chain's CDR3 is CASGEAVLAGELFF. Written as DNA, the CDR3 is TGCGCCAGCGGCGAGGCAGTACTAGCCGGGGAGCTGTTTTTT. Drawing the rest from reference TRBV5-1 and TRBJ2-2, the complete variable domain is KAGVTQTPRYLIKTRGQQVTLSCSPISGHRSVSWYQQTPGQGLQFLFEYFSETQRNKGNFPGRFSGRQFSNSRSEMNVSTLELGDSALYLCASGEAVLAGELFFGEGSRLTVL.

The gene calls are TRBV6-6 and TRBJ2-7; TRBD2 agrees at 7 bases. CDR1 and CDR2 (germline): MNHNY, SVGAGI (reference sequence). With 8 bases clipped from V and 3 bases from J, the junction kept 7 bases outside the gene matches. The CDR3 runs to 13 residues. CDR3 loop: CASSLAANYEQYF. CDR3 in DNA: TGTGCCAGCTCTCTAGCGGCTAACTACGAGCAGTACTTC.

In nucleotides, the CDR3 is TGTGCCAGCAGTTACGTGGCTAGCGAGAACACCGGGGAGCTGTTTTTT. Translating it yields CASSYVASENTGELFF. V and J are TRBV6-6 and TRBJ2-2; D is possibly TRBD2 (6 bases). Trimming cost V 2 bases and J 1 base, with 11 bases left between them. Germline V gene lookup returns CDR1 MNHNY and CDR2 SVGAGI (reference sequence). This CDR3 region has 16 residues.

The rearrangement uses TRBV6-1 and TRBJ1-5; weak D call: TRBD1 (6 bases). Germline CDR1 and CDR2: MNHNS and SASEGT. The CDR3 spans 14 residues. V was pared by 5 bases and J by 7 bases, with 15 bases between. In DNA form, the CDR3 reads TGTGCCAGCAGTCTTACGGGGGGCGCCCAGCCCCAGCATTTT. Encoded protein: CASSLTGGAQPQHF.

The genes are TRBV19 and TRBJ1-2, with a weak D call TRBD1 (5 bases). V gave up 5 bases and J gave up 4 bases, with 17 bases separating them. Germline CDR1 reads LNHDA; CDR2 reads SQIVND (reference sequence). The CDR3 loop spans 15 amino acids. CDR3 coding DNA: TGTGCCAGTAGTGGATCGACAGTATTCCGCTATGGCTACACCTTC. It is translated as CASSGSTVFRYGYTF.

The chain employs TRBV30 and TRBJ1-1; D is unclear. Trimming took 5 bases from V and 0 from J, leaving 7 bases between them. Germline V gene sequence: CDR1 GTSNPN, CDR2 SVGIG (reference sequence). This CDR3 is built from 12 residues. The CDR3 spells CAWGPMNTEAFF. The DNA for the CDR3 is TGTGCCTGGGGGCCCATGAACACTGAAGCTTTCTTT.

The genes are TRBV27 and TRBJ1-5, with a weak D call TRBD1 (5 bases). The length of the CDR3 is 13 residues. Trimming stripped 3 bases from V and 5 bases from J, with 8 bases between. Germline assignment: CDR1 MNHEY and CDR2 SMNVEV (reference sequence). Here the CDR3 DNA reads TGTGCCAGCAGTTTTTCCAGGGATCAGCCCCAGCATTTT. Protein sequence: CASSFSRDQPQHF.

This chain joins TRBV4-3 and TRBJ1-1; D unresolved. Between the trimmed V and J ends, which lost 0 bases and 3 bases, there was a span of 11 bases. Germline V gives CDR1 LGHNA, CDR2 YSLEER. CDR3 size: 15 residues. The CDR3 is CASSQEVGRYTEAFF. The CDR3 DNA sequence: TGCGCCAGCAGCCAAGAGGTGGGGAGGTACACTGAAGCTTTCTTT.